A single T cell receptor (beta chain) is shown here with its context. Original handling: Estimates of nucleated cell counts were drawn from the amplification of reference gene primers. Clones were sequenced by immunoSEQ multiplex PCR, and TCRdb holds only the in-frame ones, with some missing. V and J calls and clone size are those listed in that table; D and trimming were worked out from the DNA. This sample yields approximately 69,000 clones, of which 70% to 90% are seen a single time; approximately 31% belongs to the top ten. This sample is part of a study of blood T cell repertoires in COVID-19. About the research overall: Donors in the United States, Italy and Spain gave samples during acute or convalescent COVID-19. From T cells, B-cell-depleted T cells, or PBMCs came the material, which was cDNA or gDNA.

The germline V gene has CDR1 SEHNR and CDR2 FQNEAQ (reference sequence). Deletions cut 1 base from V and 1 base from J, with 10 bases between. The CDR3 loop spans 15 amino acids. The sequencing sample was made of peripheral blood. The chain combines TRBV7-9 with TRBJ1-1; tentatively, D is TRBD1 (5 bases). The TCR comes from a man aged 50 or older with acute or convalescent COVID-19. CDR3 DNA sequence: TGTGCCAGCAGCTTAGTATGGGGGGAGAACACTGAAGCTTTCTTT. Translating gives CASSLVWGENTEAFF.